Listed below are T cell receptor beta chains from one sample, sequenced in a study of OX40 agonist ivuxolimab in advanced cancers. Measured with immunoSEQ multiplex PCR; TCRdb has only the in-frame clones, and not every one. The table records some 77,000 clones, about nine tenths of them present only once. The sample was CD4+ or CD8+ T cells sorted from blood, taken in a trial of the OX40 agonist ivuxolimab. These receptors came from an adult with an advanced solid tumor such as melanoma, head and neck, liver or kidney cancer. The CDR3 runs from the conserved cysteine through the conserved F or W. The D gene is left open where the match is weak. Clone size is shown for a subset of rows, as once, few, many or a class of expanded clone.

D gene,clone size,J gene,CDR3 length,V gene,CDR3 DNA,CDR3 protein
.,few,TRBJ1-6,17,TRBV15,TGTGCCACCAGCAGAGGAGGTCAAGGGGCTAGTAATTCACCCCTCCACTTT,CATSRGGQGASNSPLHF
.,.,TRBJ2-2,12,TRBV2,TGTGCCAGCAGTGAACAGGGCGGGGAGCTGTTTTTT,CASSEQGGELFF
TRBD2,.,TRBJ2-5,14,TRBV7-3,TGTGCCAGCAGCCGCGGACTAGCTGGAGAGACCCAGTACTTC,CASSRGLAGETQYF
TRBD1,.,TRBJ2-5,13,TRBV19,TGTGCCAGTAGTAAGACAGGGGGGGAGACCCAGTACTTC,CASSKTGGETQYF
.,.,TRBJ2-7,14,TRBV5-4,TGTGCCAGCAGCTCCGGACTTATTTCCTACGAGCAGTACTTC,CASSSGLISYEQYF
.,.,TRBJ2-6,15,TRBV2,TGTGCCAGCAGTGAAACAGGGTACGGGGCCAACGTCCTGACTTTC,CASSETGYGANVLTF
.,.,TRBJ2-7,14,TRBV2,TGTGCCAGCAGTGTGCGGGGAAGCTCCTACGAGCAGTACTTC,CASSVRGSSYEQYF
.,.,TRBJ1-1,12,TRBV7-3,TGTGCCAGCAGGCCCCCGGGGGAGGCCGCTTTCTTT,CASRPPGEAAFF
TRBD1,.,TRBJ2-7,15,TRBV29-1,TGCAGCGTCCTAAAACTTACCGGGACAGCGTACGAGCAGTACTTC,CSVLKLTGTAYEQYF
.,.,TRBJ2-3,11,TRBV6-1,TGTGCCAGCAGTACAGGAGATACGCAGTATTTT,CASSTGDTQYF
TRBD1,.,TRBJ2-7,15,TRBV28,TGTGCCAGCAGTATACCCGGGACAGGGGGTCGCGAGCAGTACTTC,CASSIPGTGGREQYF
.,.,TRBJ1-6,14,TRBV30,TGTGCCTGCCGACGGAGCTCCTATAATTCACCCCTCCACTTT,CACRRSSYNSPLHF
.,.,TRBJ2-5,15,TRBV10-3,TGTGCCATCGCGCCAGGGGTTCGGGGCCAAGAGACCCAGTACTTC,CAIAPGVRGQETQYF
TRBD1,.,TRBJ1-5,14,TRBV6-5,TGTGCCAGCAGTTGGACAGGGGGAAGTCAGCCCCAGCATTTT,CASSWTGGSQPQHF
.,.,TRBJ2-7,15,TRBV23-1,TGCGCCAGCTATACTCGGCAGGGACAACCCTACGAGCAGTACTTC,CASYTRQGQPYEQYF
.,.,TRBJ1-1,13,TRBV11-2,TGTGCCAGCAGCAACCAGGGATTCGCTGAAGCTTTCTTT,CASSNQGFAEAFF
.,few,TRBJ2-7,13,TRBV29-1,TGCAGTGGGGTAATTTTCGGGGGGCACGAGCAGTACTTC,CSGVIFGGHEQYF
.,.,TRBJ2-1,15,TRBV15,TGTGCCACCAGCCAGTCGGCAGGAGATTACAATGAGCAGTTCTTC,CATSQSAGDYNEQFF
TRBD2,.,TRBJ2-1,16,TRBV4-1,TGCGCCAGCAGCCACGTCCTGGCTAGCGGGGGAGGTGAGCAGTTCTTC,CASSHVLASGGGEQFF
.,.,TRBJ1-2,13,TRBV5-1,TGCGCCAGCAGCTTGGCAGATCTCAACGGCTACACCTTC,CASSLADLNGYTF
.,.,TRBJ1-6,15,TRBV28,TGTGCCAGCAGTCCGCCTATGTCCTACGAAGGACCCCTCCACTTT,CASSPPMSYEGPLHF
.,.,TRBJ2-1,12,TRBV9,TGTCCTAGTCGGATTTCCTACAATGAGCAGTTCTTC,CPSRISYNEQFF
.,once,TRBJ1-1,10,TRBV20-1,TGCAGTGCTAGAGACAATCAAGCTTTCTTT,CSARDNQAFF
.,.,TRBJ1-2,14,TRBV7-9,TGTGCCAGCAGCCTAGGGGACCGTCGCTATGGCTACACCTTC,CASSLGDRRYGYTF